This T cell receptor (beta chain) came from a study of control samples from healthy donors and cancer patients. Sequenced by immunoSEQ multiplex PCR; TCRdb stores in-frame clones only, minus some. The data contain more than 85,000 clones, 90% of them seen just once; the ten biggest clones take up about 4.7%. Sample: blood. The clonotype was recovered from a human donor in good health. The donor label of this sample is uncertain.

The CDR3 spells CASSSEGGLQETQYF. CDR3 DNA: TGCGCCAGCAGCTCTGAGGGTGGTCTTCAAGAGACCCAGTACTTC. The chain is built from TRBV5-1 and TRBJ2-5, with D possibly being TRBD2 (5 bases). Germline V gene lookup returns CDR1 SGHRS and CDR2 YFSETQ. V shed 3 bases and J shed 2 bases, with 14 bases lying between them. The CDR3 is 15 residues long. Looking up the rest from reference TRBV5-1 and TRBJ2-5 gives the full variable domain: KAGVTQTPRYLIKTRGQQVTLSCSPISGHRSVSWYQQTPGQGLQFLFEYFSETQRNKGNFPGRFSGRQFSNSRSEMNVSTLELGDSALYLCASSSEGGLQETQYFGPGTRLLVL.